This note documents a single TCR beta chain sequence. V lost 2 bases to trimming and J lost 3 bases; unmatched junction nucleotides: 11. Per the germline V gene, CDR1 is SEHNR and CDR2 is FQNEAQ (reference sequence). The CDR3 loop spans 18 amino acids. This specimen comes from a study of blood T cell repertoires in COVID-19. The assay was immunoSEQ multiplex PCR, and TCRdb's table has in-frame clones only and misses some. The sample holds 100,000 to 150,000 clones, approximately 88% seen once. The sequence was collected from a middle-aged man with acute or convalescent COVID-19. The rearrangement links TRBV7-9 to TRBJ2-1, with 9 bases matching TRBD2. What was sequenced was peripheral blood. The CDR3 spells CASSLKVRLAGNYNEQFF. The DNA of the CDR3 is TGTGCCAGCAGCTTAAAGGTTAGGCTAGCGGGAAACTACAATGAGCAGTTCTTC. The full variable domain, with the rest looked up from reference TRBV7-9 and TRBJ2-1, is DTGVSQNPRHKITKRGQNVTFRCDPISEHNRLYWYRQTLGQGPEFLTYFQNEAQLEKSRLLSDRFSAERPKGSFSTLEIQRTEQGDSAMYLCASSLKVRLAGNYNEQFFGPGTRLTVL.